These 3 T cell receptor beta chains came from one sample sequenced in a study of blood T cell repertoires in COVID-19. TCRdb's copy holds only in-frame clones and misses some; the assay was immunoSEQ multiplex PCR. The sample lists approximately 92,000 clones; 80% to 85% were seen once. The sequenced sample consisted of peripheral blood. The receptors were sampled from a man between 65 and 79 years old with active or convalescent COVID-19.

The CDR3: CASSYSGTGEWSYTF. CDR3 nucleotides: TGTGCCAGCAGTTACTCCGGGACAGGGGAGTGGTCCTACACCTTC. The chain uses TRBV6-5 and TRBJ1-2; 10 nucleotides agree with TRBD1. The V gene end was trimmed by 0 bases and the J gene end by 10 bases; junction bases not matched to a gene: 8. The CDR3 is 15 amino acids. The germline V gene has CDR1 MNHEY and CDR2 SVGAGI.

V gene TRBV24-1 combines with J gene TRBJ2-2, with D maybe TRBD1 (7 bases). The CDR3 consists of 15 residues. The V end was cut by 4 bases, the J end by 6 bases, with 14 bases between. CDR1 and CDR2 from the germline V gene are KGHDR and SFDVKD. The CDR3 spells CATSDRTGDSGELFF. CDR3 nucleotides: TGTGCCACCAGTGACAGAACAGGGGACTCCGGGGAGCTGTTTTTT.

This chain uses TRBV6-5 with TRBJ1-3; D is unclear. The CDR3 spans 16 residues. Trimming cost V 2 bases and J 0 bases, with 11 bases left between them. CDR1 and CDR2 from the germline V gene are MNHEY and SVGAGI. As DNA, the CDR3 is TGTGCCAGCAGTTACACCGGCGGGAGCTCTGGAAACACCATATATTTT. As protein: CASSYTGGSSGNTIYF.